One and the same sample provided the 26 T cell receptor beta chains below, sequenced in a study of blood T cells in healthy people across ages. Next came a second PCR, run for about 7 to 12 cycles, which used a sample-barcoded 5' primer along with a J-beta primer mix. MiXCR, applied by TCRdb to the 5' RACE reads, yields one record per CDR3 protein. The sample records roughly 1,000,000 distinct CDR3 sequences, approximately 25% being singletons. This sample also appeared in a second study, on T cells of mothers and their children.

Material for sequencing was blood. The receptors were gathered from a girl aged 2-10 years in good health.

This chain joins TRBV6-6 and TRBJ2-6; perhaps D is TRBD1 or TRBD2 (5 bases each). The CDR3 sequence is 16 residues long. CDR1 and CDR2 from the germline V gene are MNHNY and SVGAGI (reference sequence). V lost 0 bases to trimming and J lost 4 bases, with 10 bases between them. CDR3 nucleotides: TGTGCCAGCAGTTACTCGACCGGGGCCGGGGCCAACGTCCTGACTTTC. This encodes CASSYSTGAGANVLTF.

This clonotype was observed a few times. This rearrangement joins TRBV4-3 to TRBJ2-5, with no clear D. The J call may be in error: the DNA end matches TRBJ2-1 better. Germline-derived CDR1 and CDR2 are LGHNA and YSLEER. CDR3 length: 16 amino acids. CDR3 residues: CASSQSLPQLLNEQFF. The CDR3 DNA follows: TGCGCCAGCAGCCAATCCTTACCGCAACTACTTAATGAGCAGTTCTTC.

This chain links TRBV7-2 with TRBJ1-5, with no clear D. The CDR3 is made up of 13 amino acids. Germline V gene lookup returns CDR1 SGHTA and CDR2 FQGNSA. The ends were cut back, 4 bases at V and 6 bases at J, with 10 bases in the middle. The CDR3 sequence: CASSYRTGQPQHF. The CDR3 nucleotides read TGTGCCAGCAGCTACCGGACGGGTCAGCCCCAGCATTTT.

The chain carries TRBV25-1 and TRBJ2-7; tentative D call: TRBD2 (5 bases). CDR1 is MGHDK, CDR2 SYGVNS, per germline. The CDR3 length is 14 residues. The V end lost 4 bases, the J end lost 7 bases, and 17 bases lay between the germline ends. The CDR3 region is CASSAALPREEQYF. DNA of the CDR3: TGTGCCAGCAGTGCGGCTCTCCCGAGGGAGGAGCAGTACTTC.

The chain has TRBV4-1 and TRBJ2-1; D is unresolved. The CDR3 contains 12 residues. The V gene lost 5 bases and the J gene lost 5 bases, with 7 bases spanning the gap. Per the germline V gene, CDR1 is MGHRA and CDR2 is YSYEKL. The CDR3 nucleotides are TGCGCCAGCAGCTCCCAGCACAATGAGCAGTTCTTC. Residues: CASSSQHNEQFF.

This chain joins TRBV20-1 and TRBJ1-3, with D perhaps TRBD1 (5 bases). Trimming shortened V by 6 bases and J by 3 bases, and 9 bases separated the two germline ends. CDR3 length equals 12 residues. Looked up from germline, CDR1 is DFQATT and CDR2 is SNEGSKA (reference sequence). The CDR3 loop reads CSAGGVGNTIYF. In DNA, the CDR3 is TGCAGTGCGGGAGGGGTTGGAAACACCATATATTTT.

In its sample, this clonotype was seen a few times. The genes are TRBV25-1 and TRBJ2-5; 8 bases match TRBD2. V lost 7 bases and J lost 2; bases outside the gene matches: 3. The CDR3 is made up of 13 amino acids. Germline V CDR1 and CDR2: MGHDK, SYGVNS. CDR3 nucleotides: TGTGCCAGCATAGCGGGGAGGCAAGAGACCCAGTACTTC. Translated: CASIAGRQETQYF.

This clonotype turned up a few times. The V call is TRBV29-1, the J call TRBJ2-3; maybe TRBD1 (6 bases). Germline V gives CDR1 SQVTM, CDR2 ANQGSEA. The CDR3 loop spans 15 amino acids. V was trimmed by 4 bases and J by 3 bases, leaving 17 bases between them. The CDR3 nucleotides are TGCAGCGTTGGGGGGCAGGGTGTTGGGACAGATACGCAGTATTTT. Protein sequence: CSVGGQGVGTDTQYF.

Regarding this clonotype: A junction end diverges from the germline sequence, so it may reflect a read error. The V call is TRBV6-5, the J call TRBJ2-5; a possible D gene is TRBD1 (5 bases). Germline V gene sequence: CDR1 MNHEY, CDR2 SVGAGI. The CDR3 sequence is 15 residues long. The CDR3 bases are TGTGCCGGCAGTTACATGGGGCCCAAGCCAGAGACCCAGTACTTC. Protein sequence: CAGSYMGPKPETQYF.

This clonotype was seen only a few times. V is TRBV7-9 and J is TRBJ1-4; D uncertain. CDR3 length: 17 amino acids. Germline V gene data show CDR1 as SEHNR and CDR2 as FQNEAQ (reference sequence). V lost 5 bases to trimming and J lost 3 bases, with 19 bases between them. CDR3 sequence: CASSPGLLPVANEKLFF. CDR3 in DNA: TGTGCCAGCAGCCCAGGACTGCTCCCGGTAGCTAATGAAAAACTGTTTTTT.

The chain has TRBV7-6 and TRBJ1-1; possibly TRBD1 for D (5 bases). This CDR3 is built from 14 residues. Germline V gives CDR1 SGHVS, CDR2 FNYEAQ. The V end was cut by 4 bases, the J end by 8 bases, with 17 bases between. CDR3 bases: TGTGCCAGCAGCTGGGAAGAGGGGAGCACCGAAGCTTTCTTT. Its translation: CASSWEEGSTEAFF.

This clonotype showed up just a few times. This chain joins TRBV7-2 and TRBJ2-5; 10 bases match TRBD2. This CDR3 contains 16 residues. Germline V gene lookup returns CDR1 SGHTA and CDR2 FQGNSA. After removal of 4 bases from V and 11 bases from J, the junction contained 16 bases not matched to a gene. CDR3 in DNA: TGTGCCAGCAGCTCGATTGTAGCGGGGGGACCCAGGGAGCAGTACTTC. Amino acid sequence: CASSSIVAGGPREQYF.

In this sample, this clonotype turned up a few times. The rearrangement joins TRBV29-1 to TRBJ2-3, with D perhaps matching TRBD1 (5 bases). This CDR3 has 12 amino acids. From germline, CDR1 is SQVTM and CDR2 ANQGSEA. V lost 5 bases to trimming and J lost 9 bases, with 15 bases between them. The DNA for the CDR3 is TGCAGCGTTAGACCCAGGGATGGGACGCAGTATTTT. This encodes CSVRPRDGTQYF.

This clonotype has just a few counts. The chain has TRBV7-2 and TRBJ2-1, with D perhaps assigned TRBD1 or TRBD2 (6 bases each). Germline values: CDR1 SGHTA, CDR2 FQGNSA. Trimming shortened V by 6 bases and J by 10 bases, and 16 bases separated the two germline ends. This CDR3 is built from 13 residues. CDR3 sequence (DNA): TGTGCCAGCAGTTCCGCCCGGGGGCGCGAGCAGTTCTTC. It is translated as CASSSARGREQFF.

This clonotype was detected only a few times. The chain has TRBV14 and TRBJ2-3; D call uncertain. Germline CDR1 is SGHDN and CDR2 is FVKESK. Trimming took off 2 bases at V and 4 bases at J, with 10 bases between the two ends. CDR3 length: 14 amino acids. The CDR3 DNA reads TGTGCCAGCAGCCAAAGCCTCTACGCAGATACGCAGTATTTT. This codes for CASSQSLYADTQYF.

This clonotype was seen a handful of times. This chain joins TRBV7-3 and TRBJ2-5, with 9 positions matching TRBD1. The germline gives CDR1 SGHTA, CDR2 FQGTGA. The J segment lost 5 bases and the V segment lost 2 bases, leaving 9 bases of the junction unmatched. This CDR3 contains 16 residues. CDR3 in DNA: TGTGCCAGCAGCTTAGTCGGACAGGGGATCTTGGAGACCCAGTACTTC. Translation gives CASSLVGQGILETQYF.

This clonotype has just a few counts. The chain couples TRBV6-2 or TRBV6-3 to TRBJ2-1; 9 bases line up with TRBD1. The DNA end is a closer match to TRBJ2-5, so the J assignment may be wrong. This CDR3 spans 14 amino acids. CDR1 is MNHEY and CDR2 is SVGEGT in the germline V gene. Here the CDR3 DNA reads TGTGCCAGCAGTTTGAAGACAGGGGGAGGAGCCCAGTACTTC. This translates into CASSLKTGGGAQYF.

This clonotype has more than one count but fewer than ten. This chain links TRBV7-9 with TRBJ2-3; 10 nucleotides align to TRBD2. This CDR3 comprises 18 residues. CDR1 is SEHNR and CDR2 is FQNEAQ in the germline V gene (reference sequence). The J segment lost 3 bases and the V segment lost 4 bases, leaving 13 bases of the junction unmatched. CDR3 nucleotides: TGTGCCAGCAGCTATCCTAGCGGGAGCCCCTCTGGGACAGATACGCAGTATTTT. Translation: CASSYPSGSPSGTDTQYF.

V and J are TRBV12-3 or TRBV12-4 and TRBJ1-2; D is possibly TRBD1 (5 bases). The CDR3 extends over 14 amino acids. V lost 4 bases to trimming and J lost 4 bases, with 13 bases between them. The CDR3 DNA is TGTGCCAGCAGTTGGCAGGGCGAAAGCTATGGCTACACCTTC. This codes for CASSWQGESYGYTF.

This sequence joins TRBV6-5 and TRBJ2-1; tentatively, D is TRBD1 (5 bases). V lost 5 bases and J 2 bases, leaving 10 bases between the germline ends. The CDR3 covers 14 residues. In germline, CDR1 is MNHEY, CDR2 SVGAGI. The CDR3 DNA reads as TGTGCCAGCAGTCTCGACAGCCCCTACAATGAGCAGTTCTTC. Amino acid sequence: CASSLDSPYNEQFF.

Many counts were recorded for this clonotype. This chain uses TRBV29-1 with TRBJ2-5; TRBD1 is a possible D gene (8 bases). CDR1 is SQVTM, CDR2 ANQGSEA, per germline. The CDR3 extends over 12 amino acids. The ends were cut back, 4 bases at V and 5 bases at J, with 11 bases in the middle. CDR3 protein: CSVAQGGETQYF. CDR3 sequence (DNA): TGCAGCGTTGCACAGGGGGGGGAGACCCAGTACTTC.

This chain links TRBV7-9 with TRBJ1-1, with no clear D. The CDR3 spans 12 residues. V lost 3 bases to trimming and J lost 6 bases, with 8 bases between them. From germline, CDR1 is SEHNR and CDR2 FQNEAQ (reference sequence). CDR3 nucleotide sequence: TGTGCCAGCAGCTTCCGGGGATCTGAAGCTTTCTTT. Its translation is CASSFRGSEAFF.

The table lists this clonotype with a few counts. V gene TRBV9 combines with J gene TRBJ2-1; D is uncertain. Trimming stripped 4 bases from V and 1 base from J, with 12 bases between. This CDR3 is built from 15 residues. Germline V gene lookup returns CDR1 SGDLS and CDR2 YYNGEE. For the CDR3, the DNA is TGTGCCAGCAGCCACACGGCGTCGTCCTACAATGAGCAGTTCTTC. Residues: CASSHTASSYNEQFF.

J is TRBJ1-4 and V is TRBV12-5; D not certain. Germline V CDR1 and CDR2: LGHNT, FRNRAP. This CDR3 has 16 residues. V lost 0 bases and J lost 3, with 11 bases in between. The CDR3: CASGLVAGPSNEKLFF. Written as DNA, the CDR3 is TGTGCTAGTGGTTTGGTAGCCGGGCCCTCTAATGAAAAACTGTTTTTT.

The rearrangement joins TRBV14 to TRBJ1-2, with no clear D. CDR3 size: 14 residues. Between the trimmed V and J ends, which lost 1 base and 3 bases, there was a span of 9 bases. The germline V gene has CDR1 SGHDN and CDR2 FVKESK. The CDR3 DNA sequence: TGTGCCAGCAGCCAAGGGTACAAAGACTATGGCTACACCTTC. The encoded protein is CASSQGYKDYGYTF.

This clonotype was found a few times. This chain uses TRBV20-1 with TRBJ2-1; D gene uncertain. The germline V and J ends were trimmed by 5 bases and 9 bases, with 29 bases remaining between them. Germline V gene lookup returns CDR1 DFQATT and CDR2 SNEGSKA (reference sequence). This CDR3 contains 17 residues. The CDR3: CSAQTLSSGTSASEQFF. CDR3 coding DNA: TGCAGTGCTCAAACCCTCTCGTCGGGTACGTCGGCAAGTGAGCAGTTCTTC.